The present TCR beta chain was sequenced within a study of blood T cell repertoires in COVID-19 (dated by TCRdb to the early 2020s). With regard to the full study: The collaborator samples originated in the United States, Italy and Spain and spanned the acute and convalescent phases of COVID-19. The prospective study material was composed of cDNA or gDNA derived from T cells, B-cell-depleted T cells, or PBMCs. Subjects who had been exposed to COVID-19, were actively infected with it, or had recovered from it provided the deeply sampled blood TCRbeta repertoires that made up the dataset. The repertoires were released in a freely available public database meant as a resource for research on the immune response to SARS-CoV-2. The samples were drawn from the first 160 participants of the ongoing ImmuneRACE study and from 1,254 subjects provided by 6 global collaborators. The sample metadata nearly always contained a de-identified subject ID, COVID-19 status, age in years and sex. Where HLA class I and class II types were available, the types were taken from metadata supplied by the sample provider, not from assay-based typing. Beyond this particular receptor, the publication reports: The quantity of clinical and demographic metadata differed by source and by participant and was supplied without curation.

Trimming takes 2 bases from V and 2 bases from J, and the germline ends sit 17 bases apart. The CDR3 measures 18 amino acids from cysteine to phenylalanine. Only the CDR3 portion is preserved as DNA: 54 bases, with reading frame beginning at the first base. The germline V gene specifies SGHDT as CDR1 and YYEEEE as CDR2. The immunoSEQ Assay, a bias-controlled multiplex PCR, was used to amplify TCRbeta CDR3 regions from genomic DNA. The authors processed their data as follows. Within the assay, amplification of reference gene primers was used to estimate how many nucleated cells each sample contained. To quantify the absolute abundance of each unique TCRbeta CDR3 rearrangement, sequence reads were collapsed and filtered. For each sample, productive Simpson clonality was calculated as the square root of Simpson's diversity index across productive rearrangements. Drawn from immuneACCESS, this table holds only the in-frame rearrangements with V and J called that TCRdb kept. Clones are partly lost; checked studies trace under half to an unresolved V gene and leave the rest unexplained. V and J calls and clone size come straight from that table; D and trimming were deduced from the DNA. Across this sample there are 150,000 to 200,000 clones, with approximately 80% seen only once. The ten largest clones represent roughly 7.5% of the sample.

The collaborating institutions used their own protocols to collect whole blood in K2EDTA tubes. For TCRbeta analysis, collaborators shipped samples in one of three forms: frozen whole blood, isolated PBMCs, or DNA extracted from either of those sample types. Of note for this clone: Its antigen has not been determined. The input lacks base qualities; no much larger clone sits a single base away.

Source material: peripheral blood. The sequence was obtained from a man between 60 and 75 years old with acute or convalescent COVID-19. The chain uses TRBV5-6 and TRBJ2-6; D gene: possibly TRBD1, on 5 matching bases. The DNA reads TGTGCCAGCAGCTTAAGTTTGGCAGGGTGGGCTGGGGCCAACGTCCTGACTTTC. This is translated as CASSLSLAGWAGANVLTF.